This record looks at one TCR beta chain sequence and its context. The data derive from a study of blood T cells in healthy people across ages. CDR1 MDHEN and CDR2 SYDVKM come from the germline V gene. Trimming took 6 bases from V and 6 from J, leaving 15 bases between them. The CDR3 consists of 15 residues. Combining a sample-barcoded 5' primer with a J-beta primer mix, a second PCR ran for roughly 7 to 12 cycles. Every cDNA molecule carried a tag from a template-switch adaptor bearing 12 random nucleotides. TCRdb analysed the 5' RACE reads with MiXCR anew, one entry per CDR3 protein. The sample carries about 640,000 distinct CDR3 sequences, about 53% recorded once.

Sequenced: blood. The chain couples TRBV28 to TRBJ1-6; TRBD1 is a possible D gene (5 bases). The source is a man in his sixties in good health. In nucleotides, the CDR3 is TGTGCCAGCAGACCCAGGGCGATGGGTAATTCACCCCTCCACTTT. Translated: CASRPRAMGNSPLHF. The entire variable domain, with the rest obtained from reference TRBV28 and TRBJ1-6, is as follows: DVKVTQSSRYLVKRTGEKVFLECVQDMDHENMFWYRQDPGLGLRLIYFSYDVKMKEKGDIPEGYSVSREKKERFSLILESASTNQTSMYLCASRPRAMGNSPLHFGNGTRLTVT.